This record looks at one T cell receptor beta chain sequence and its context. This entry is derived from a study of blood T cell repertoires in COVID-19. Across the study: There were acute and convalescent COVID-19 samples, and they came from the United States, Italy and Spain.

The CDR3 runs to 14 residues. In germline, CDR1 is MNHNY, CDR2 SVGAGI (reference sequence). Trimming took 4 bases from V and 5 from J; bases not matched to a gene: 6. Generated by immunoSEQ multiplex PCR, the TCRdb table keeps only in-frame clones and is missing some. The sample holds 100,000 to 150,000 clones, more than 80% seen once. The J gene is TRBJ1-1, the V gene TRBV6-6, with 8 bases identical to TRBD1. The sequence was collected from a man between 65 and 85 years old with active or convalescent COVID-19. Sequencing used peripheral blood. The CDR3 sequence is CASSSDRARTEAFF. Here the CDR3 DNA reads TGTGCCAGCAGTTCGGACAGGGCCAGGACTGAAGCTTTCTTT.